This T cell receptor (beta chain) was captured by sequencing in a study of siplizumab effects on memory and regulatory T cells. Findings and caveats of the study: Unstimulated naive T cells seemed to show more diversity than memory cells did, and they also seemed to be among the major contributors to the alloresponse. A minor share of alloreactive clones matched unstimulated subsets. Mappable alloreactive CD4+ clones were on average approximately 72% Treg-derived with siplizumab, roughly 30% in controls.

Trimming left V 1 base short and J 4 bases short, with 8 bases between. The CDR3 loop spans 14 amino acids. CDR1 and CDR2 from the germline V gene are SGHTA and FQGNSA. Sequencing was performed with immunoSEQ multiplex PCR; in TCRdb, only in-frame clones are kept and a portion is missing. This sample has approximately 100,000 clones, with over 85% found just once. This clone came up once. Its target is unknown. The TCR sequence derives from a human donor in good health. The sample taken for sequencing was non-Treg CD4+ T cells sorted from blood. The chain uses TRBV7-2 and TRBJ1-5; no firm D call. The CDR3 loop reads CASSLGGGNQPQHF. The DNA for the CDR3 is TGTGCCAGCAGCTTAGGGGGAGGGAATCAGCCCCAGCATTTT. The full variable domain, in which reference TRBV7-2 and TRBJ1-5 provide the parts outside the CDR3, is GAGVSQSPSNKVTEKGKDVELRCDPISGHTALYWYRQSLGQGLEFLIYFQGNSAPDKSGLPSDRFSAERTGGSVSTLTIQRTQQEDSAVYLCASSLGGGNQPQHFGDGTRLSIL.